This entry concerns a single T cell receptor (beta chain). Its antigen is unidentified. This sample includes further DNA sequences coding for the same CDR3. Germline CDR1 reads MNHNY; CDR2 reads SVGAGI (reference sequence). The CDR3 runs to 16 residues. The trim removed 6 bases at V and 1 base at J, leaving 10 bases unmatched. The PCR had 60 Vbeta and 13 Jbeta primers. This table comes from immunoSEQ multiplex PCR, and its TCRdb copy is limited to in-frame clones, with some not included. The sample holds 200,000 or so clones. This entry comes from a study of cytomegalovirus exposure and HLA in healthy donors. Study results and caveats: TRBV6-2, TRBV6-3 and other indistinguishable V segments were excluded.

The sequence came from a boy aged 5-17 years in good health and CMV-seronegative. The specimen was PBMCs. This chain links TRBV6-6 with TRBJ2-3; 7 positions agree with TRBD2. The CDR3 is CASSPSQRGGTDTQYF. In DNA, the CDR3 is TGTGCCAGCAGCCCCTCTCAGCGGGGTGGCACAGATACGCAGTATTTT.